Below are 3 T cell receptor beta chains sequenced from a single sample in a study of regulatory T cells in long-lasting Graves disease (dated by TCRdb to about 2021). Library preparation employed multiplex PCR. This sample was sequenced with an Illumina HiSeq 4000. iRepertoire HTBI primers and Arm-PCR amplification of CDR3 regions were used to construct TCR beta libraries. TCRdb redid the processing of the public reads, applying fastp at Q25 and MiXCR, and retained in-frame beta chains. Rows with a matching CDR3 protein are joined into one entry that keeps the most common DNA and genes. The sample table holds under 400,000 distinct CDR3 sequences, of which 15% to 20% were seen once. The ten most abundant clones make up about 27% of the sample. The time point label for this specimen denotes: newly diagnosed GD, antithyroid drugs for less than 3 months. For both TCR sequencing and RNA sequencing, RNA was extracted from PBMCs using TRIzol.

The data were also submitted as part of a second study, on T cells in Graves' hyperthyroidism and ophthalmopathy.

Sequenced material: peripheral blood mononuclear cells (PBMCs), taken at new diagnosis, from a patient treated with antithyroid drugs. The receptors originated from a man aged 40-49 years with Graves disease. Donor details come from another sample of the same person, matched by shared clones.

V usage is TRBV28 and J usage is TRBJ1-2; D is undetermined. Germline V CDR1 and CDR2: MDHEN, SYDVKM. Trimming took off 2 bases at V and 0 bases at J, with 13 bases between the two ends. The CDR3 is made up of 16 amino acids. The DNA for the CDR3 is TGTGCCAGCAGTTTACACACACTAGATACTAACTATGGCTACACCTTC. It translates to CASSLHTLDTNYGYTF.

This clonotype was seen repeatedly, ten times or more. The chain uses TRBV5-1 and TRBJ2-1, with 12 bases lining up with TRBD2. The CDR3 is made up of 15 amino acids. Trimming removed 0 bases from V and 7 bases from J; junction bases left unmatched: 2. CDR1 SGHRS and CDR2 YFSETQ come from the germline V gene. In DNA form, the CDR3 reads TGCGCCAGCAGCTTGGCACTAGCGGGGGGAAATGAGCAGTTCTTC. Residues: CASSLALAGGNEQFF.

This clonotype was seen at least ten times. The chain links TRBV3-1 to TRBJ1-5; D not certain. The CDR3 loop spans 13 amino acids. Germline V CDR1 and CDR2: LGHDT, YNNKEL (reference sequence). Trimming stripped 2 bases from V and 11 bases from J, with 13 bases between. The DNA for the CDR3 is TGTGCCAGCAGCCAATTCCCGGGAATGACCCAGCATTTT. Amino acids: CASSQFPGMTQHF.